This T cell receptor beta chain derives from a study of T-cell reconstitution after alpha-beta-depleted transplantation in children. V shed 7 bases and J shed 0 bases, with 10 bases lying between them. This CDR3 spans 14 amino acids. Per the germline V gene, CDR1 is DFQATT and CDR2 is SNEGSKA (reference sequence). Preparation of the TCRbeta library used unique molecular identifiers. Each CDR3 protein is one row after TCRdb ran MiXCR on the PCR reads. The data hold hundreds of thousands of distinct CDR3 sequences, with roughly 23% observed a single time. Study-wide points: It was newly produced T cells that mostly accounted for T-cell counts and diversity one year after transplant. The origin of high day-60 TCRbeta diversity in some patients lay in surviving recipient T cells and thymic progenitors. There were reportedly several hundred expanded graft clones from which alpha-beta T cells came about two months after transplant.

A word on this clonotype: Its antigen remains unknown.

The clonotype originates from a boy under two years old who had a stem cell transplant for acute myeloid leukemia, so the T cells may come from the graft donor. The gene calls are TRBV20-1 and TRBJ1-6; D not certain. The sample in question was PBMCs, mostly from graft donor cells, obtained 360 days after TCRalphabeta/CD19-depleted stem cell transplant. CDR3 nucleotides: TGCAGTGTTAGGTACAGCTCCTATAATTCACCCCTCCACTTT. It yields the protein CSVRYSSYNSPLHF.